The rows below give T cell receptor beta chains drawn from one sample of a study of T cell responses to AZD1222 COVID-19 vaccine. Profiling relied on immunoSEQ multiplex PCR, and the TCRdb table lists in-frame clones only, not all of them. This table has approximately 190,000 clones, 92% appearing once. The starting material was peripheral blood, obtained on day 0 of AZD1222 vaccination. The receptor set was obtained from an adult in good health. Each CDR3 is given with its conserved first and last residue. The size entry is marked missing in some rows and otherwise reads once, few, many or a size class.

J gene	V gene	clone size	CDR3 protein
TRBJ1-5	TRBV7-9	.	CASSLSVGINQPQHF
TRBJ1-5	TRBV6-5	.	CASSDSNNQPQHF
TRBJ2-2	TRBV5-4	.	CATKLAGGLAGELFF
TRBJ1-3	TRBV28	.	CASSESLSGNTIYF
TRBJ2-5	TRBV3-1/TRBV3-2	.	CASSQVGQTQYF
TRBJ2-5	TRBV6-2/TRBV6-3	.	CASSYPQGHDQETQYF
TRBJ1-2	TRBV5-6	few	CASSWGRSYGYTF
TRBJ2-1	TRBV7-8	.	CASSLRQGSSIGEQFF
TRBJ1-1	TRBV15	few	CATSEARGMNTEAFF
TRBJ2-6	TRBV3-1/TRBV3-2	.	CASSQAGTSGGAALTF
TRBJ1-3	TRBV3-1/TRBV3-2	.	CASSHRIVNTIYF
TRBJ2-5	TRBV4-1	.	CASSLGLQQETQYF
TRBJ1-1	TRBV3-1/TRBV3-2	.	CASKHSNTEAFF
TRBJ1-3	TRBV5-1	.	CASSPASGDSGNTIYF
TRBJ1-2	TRBV28	few	CASSVGQGRDYGYTF
TRBJ1-1	TRBV7-8	.	CASSPGQGAMNTEAFF
TRBJ1-5	TRBV7-2	.	CASSLLGDREGNQPQHF
TRBJ1-1	TRBV2	.	CASRLEGRDTEAFF
TRBJ2-1	TRBV13	.	CASSLLRIRLAGGQSYNEQFF
TRBJ1-5	TRBV7-8	.	CASSLGTGQGVQPQHF
TRBJ1-1	TRBV7-9	.	CASSYVGNTEAFF
TRBJ1-5	TRBV6-5	.	CASTWTGDSNQPQHF
TRBJ2-7	TRBV28	.	CASSPGFAYEQYF
TRBJ1-2	TRBV15	.	CATSRDGYGYTF
TRBJ2-7	TRBV29-1	.	CSGLGLDEQYF
TRBJ2-1	TRBV9	.	CASSVGFKGDHEQFF
TRBJ1-5	TRBV3-1/TRBV3-2	.	CASSYRSNQPQHF
TRBJ2-2	TRBV7-7	.	CASSPAGGRVTGELFF
TRBJ2-3	TRBV24-1	.	CATSDRDRVTDTQYF
TRBJ1-1	TRBV2	.	CASGRETRNTEAFF
TRBJ1-4	TRBV7-2	.	CASSLGGAGEKLFF
TRBJ2-1	TRBV28	.	CASGAVGQGVDEQFF
TRBJ2-3	TRBV7-6	.	CASSLGGSKTDTQYF
TRBJ2-7	TRBV4-1	.	CASSQYPRDRDYEQYF
TRBJ1-2	TRBV19	.	CASSMLGSYGYTF
TRBJ1-4	TRBV12-5	.	CASGSGGTLNEKLFF
TRBJ1-1	TRBV3-1/TRBV3-2	.	CASSQDTGKMRAEAFF
TRBJ2-2	TRBV5-4	.	CASSHSRAGELFF
TRBJ1-2	TRBV6-6	.	CASTSTGGGYTF
TRBJ1-6	TRBV6-5	few	CASKTDFYNSPLHF
TRBJ1-3	TRBV7-9	.	CASSTGQGNTIYF
TRBJ2-7	TRBV4-1	.	CASSQRPPEALEQYF
TRBJ2-3	TRBV10-3	.	CANSDRDGDTQYF
TRBJ1-1	TRBV5-4	.	CASTPPGQLGNTEAFF
TRBJ2-3	TRBV6-5	.	CANPGGDTQYF
TRBJ2-2	TRBV5-1	.	CASSFETTGELFF
TRBJ1-5	TRBV10-3	.	CAISAHGPDTGQPQHF
TRBJ2-3	TRBV7-8	.	CASSRDRADTQYF
TRBJ2-2	TRBV27	.	CASSLSKAGGRELFF
TRBJ2-2	TRBV4-1	.	CASSPRTGGNTGELFF
TRBJ2-7	TRBV6-2/TRBV6-3	.	CASSYGGQGREQYF
TRBJ2-1	TRBV28	once	CASSFDGGALSGEQFF
TRBJ2-7	TRBV19	.	CASSITGTGTYEQYF
TRBJ2-7	TRBV19	once	CASSIKTGGQGSYEQYF
TRBJ1-2	TRBV6-6	.	CASGNTLRGLNTF
TRBJ1-2	TRBV6-5	.	CAIFNGGSGGYTF
TRBJ1-2	TRBV7-2	.	CASSSGRHLYGYTF